This T cell receptor (beta chain) was documented in a study of vaccination effects on CD4 cells after COVID-19. With roughly 9 days of culture completed, CD4+ T cells were isolated. CDR3 length equals 12 residues. Germline V gene lookup returns CDR1 SGHNT and CDR2 YENEEA. Trimming shortened V by 5 bases and J by 9 bases, and 11 bases separated the two germline ends. Sequencing used immunoSEQ multiplex PCR; TCRdb keeps in-frame clones, though not all of them. The sample yields more than 60,000 clones, about 69% seen once. With regard to this clone: Its antigen is currently unknown.

This TCR came from a human donor who had a prior SARS-CoV-2 infection. The gene calls are TRBV11-3 and TRBJ2-1; weak D call: TRBD1 (6 bases). Sequencing was performed on CD4+ T cells from PBMCs cultured without peptide, taken before COVID-19 vaccination. CDR3 sequence reads: CASSRVGGEQFF. The CDR3 coding sequence is TGTGCCAGCAGCCGGGTAGGGGGTGAGCAGTTCTTC.